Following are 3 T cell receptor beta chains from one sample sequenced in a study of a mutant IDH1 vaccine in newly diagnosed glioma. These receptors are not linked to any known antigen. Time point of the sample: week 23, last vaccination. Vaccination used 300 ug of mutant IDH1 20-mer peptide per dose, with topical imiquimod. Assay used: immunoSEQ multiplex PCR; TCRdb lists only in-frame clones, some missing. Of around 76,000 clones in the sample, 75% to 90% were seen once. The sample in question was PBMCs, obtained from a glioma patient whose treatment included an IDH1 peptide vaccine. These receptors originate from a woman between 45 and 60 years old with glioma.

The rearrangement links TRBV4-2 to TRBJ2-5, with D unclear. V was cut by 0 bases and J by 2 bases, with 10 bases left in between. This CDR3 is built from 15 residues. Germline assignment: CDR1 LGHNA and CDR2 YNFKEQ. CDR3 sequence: CASSQDDLLQETQYF. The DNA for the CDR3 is TGTGCCAGCAGCCAAGATGACCTACTTCAAGAGACCCAGTACTTC.

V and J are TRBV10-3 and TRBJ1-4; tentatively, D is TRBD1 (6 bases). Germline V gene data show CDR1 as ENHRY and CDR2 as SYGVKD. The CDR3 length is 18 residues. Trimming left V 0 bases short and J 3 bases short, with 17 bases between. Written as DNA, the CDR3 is TGTGCCATCAGTGAGTCGAGGGCAGGGGAGGAAGCTAATGAAAAACTGTTTTTT. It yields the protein CAISESRAGEEANEKLFF.

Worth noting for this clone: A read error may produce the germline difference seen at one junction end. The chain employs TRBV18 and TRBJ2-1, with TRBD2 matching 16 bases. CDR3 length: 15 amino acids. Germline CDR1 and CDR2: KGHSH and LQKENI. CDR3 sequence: CATAGGTSGRAERFF. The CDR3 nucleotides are TGTGCCACCGCTGGGGGGACTAGCGGGAGGGCCGAGCGGTTCTTC.